This T cell receptor (beta chain) derives from a study of shared clonotypes between healthy human individuals. Study findings and constraints: Among the subsets, naive ones generally showed larger estimated richness than memory ones.

In its sample, this clone was seen once. Its cognate antigen is unknown. Per germline, CDR1 WSHSY and CDR2 SAAADI. The CDR3 length is 13 residues. TCRdb's table, derived via immunoSEQ multiplex PCR, lists solely in-frame clones and lacks some. The sample lists approximately 2.1 million clones, 93% occurring once. The TCR originated in a young man in good health. Some clones in this sample may be carry-over from other donors' samples. Sequenced: naive CD4+ T cells from PBMCs. As to subset: CD45RA+ positively selected. J is TRBJ2-7 and V is TRBV10-2; weak D call: TRBD1 (8 bases). The J call may not be correct, given that the DNA end is closer to TRBJ2-1. The CDR3 region has the DNA TGCGCCAGCAGACAGGGGGGAGGGCCCGAGCAGTTCTTC. Translated, it gives CASRQGGGPEQFF.